This passage covers 21 T cell receptor beta chains from one sample sequenced in a study of early T cells in non-severe SARS-CoV-2 infection. In TCRdb, the 5' RACE reads were re-called with MiXCR into one record per CDR3 protein. The data contain 35,000 to 50,000 distinct CDR3 sequences, around 5.8% of them singletons. The input for sequencing was whole blood, taken at baseline. These receptors were collected from an adult who was a healthcare worker with PCR-confirmed SARS-CoV-2 infection or an uninfected control (not recorded which).

A few counts support this clonotype. The gene calls are TRBV7-2 and TRBJ1-6, with TRBD1 matching 7 bases. Germline V CDR1 and CDR2: SGHTA, FQGNSA. The CDR3 runs to 15 residues. The junction had 6 bases not matched to a gene; V was cut back by 4 bases and J by 6 bases. This chain's CDR3 is CASSSPDRANSPLHF. The CDR3 nucleotides read TGTGCCAGCAGCTCCCCTGACAGGGCTAATTCACCCCTCCACTTT.

This clonotype was seen many times. The chain joins TRBV27 to TRBJ2-3; perhaps TRBD2 as D (5 bases). Germline values: CDR1 MNHEY, CDR2 SMNVEV (reference sequence). The CDR3 length is 13 residues. Deletions cut 5 bases from V and 6 bases from J, with 12 bases between. CDR3 DNA sequence: TGTGCCAGCAGTCCCCCGATAGCGGATACGCAGTATTTT. Amino acids: CASSPPIADTQYF.

This clonotype was counted many times. The J gene is TRBJ1-2, the V gene TRBV19, with D unresolved. Trimming removed 2 bases from V and 0 bases from J, with 7 bases in between. Germline loops: CDR1 LNHDA, CDR2 SQIVND (reference sequence). This CDR3 is built from 14 residues. CDR3 bases: TGTGCCAGTAGTATAAGGCCCACTAACTATGGCTACACCTTC. It is translated as CASSIRPTNYGYTF. Drawing the rest from reference TRBV19 and TRBJ1-2, the complete variable domain is DGGITQSPKYLFRKEGQNVTLSCEQNLNHDAMYWYRQDPGQGLRLIYYSQIVNDFQKGDIAEGYSVSREKKESFPLTVTSAQKNPTAFYLCASSIRPTNYGYTFGSGTRLTVV.

The chain couples TRBV9 to TRBJ1-2; D remains unclear. CDR3 length: 11 amino acids. V shed 3 bases and J shed 8 bases, with 8 bases lying between them. Germline CDR1 is SGDLS and CDR2 is YYNGEE. The CDR3 DNA follows: TGTGCCAGCAGCGGGGCGGAAGGCTACACCTTC. Translated, it gives CASSGAEGYTF.

This clonotype was seen at least ten times. J is TRBJ2-5 and V is TRBV19; TRBD2 matches 10 bases. This CDR3 has 15 amino acids. The V and J ends lost 4 bases and 3 bases, in that order; junction bases with no gene match: 5. Germline assignment: CDR1 LNHDA and CDR2 SQIVND (reference sequence). For the CDR3, the DNA is TGTGCCAGTAGTAGGGCTAGCGGGGGTAAAGAGACCCAGTACTTC. The encoded protein is CASSRASGGKETQYF.

Worth noting for this clonotype: An end of the junction does not agree with germline; a read error may underlie this. The chain joins TRBV5-1 to TRBJ1-1; 9 positions agree with TRBD1. Per germline, CDR1 SGHRS and CDR2 YFSETQ. The CDR3 is made up of 14 amino acids. CDR3 amino acids: CASREQGANAEAFF. DNA of the CDR3: TGCGCCAGCAGGGAACAGGGGGCGAACGCTGAAGCTTTCTTT.

This clonotype has ten or more counts. The chain has TRBV6-6 and TRBJ2-7; 9 nucleotides align to TRBD1. J lost 1 base, V lost 0 bases, and 1 base had no gene match. The CDR3 is 15 residues long. Per the germline V gene, CDR1 is MNHNY and CDR2 is SVGAGI (reference sequence). CDR3 in amino acids: CASSYSGQGSYEQYF. The CDR3 DNA sequence: TGTGCCAGCAGTTACTCGGGACAGGGTTCCTACGAGCAGTACTTC.

This clonotype was counted at least ten times. The rearrangement links TRBV6-5 to TRBJ2-7; TRBD1 or TRBD2 may be the D gene (5 bases each). Per germline, CDR1 MNHEY and CDR2 SVGAGI. The CDR3 spans 15 residues. With 4 bases removed from V and 5 bases from J, the gap between germline ends came to 18 bases. This chain's CDR3 is CASSSTGTKGHEQYF. The CDR3 nucleotides are TGTGCCAGCAGTTCCACCGGGACCAAAGGGCACGAGCAGTACTTC.

This clonotype came up many times. The V call is TRBV3-1, the J call TRBJ2-5; no firm D call. This CDR3 region has 15 residues. The germline gives CDR1 LGHDT, CDR2 YNNKEL (reference sequence). Trimming cost V 1 base and J 4 bases, with 13 bases left between them. The CDR3 coding sequence is TGTGCCAGCAGCCAAGCTCCTCGCCCCGGAGAGACCCAGTACTTC. Protein product: CASSQAPRPGETQYF.

About this clonotype itself: This may arise from a read error, as a much more abundant clone is one base away. This chain joins TRBV12-3 or TRBV12-4 and TRBJ2-7; D is perhaps TRBD1 (6 bases). V gave up 3 bases and J gave up 1 base, with 13 bases separating them. This CDR3 contains 15 residues. The CDR3 DNA is TGTGCCAGCAGTTTTCCTGACAGGCGATCCTACGAGCAGTACTTC. The encoded protein is CASSFPDRRSYEQYF.

In its sample, this clonotype was seen many times. The chain has TRBV24-1 and TRBJ2-3; tentative D call: TRBD2 (7 bases). There are 16 residues in the CDR3. V shed 4 bases and J shed 4 bases, with 17 bases lying between them. Germline V gives CDR1 KGHDR, CDR2 SFDVKD. In DNA, the CDR3 is TGTGCCACCAGTGAGGGCACGCGGGGGCGCGCAGATACGCAGTATTTT. Encoded protein: CATSEGTRGRADTQYF.

Many counts were recorded for this clonotype. V and J are TRBV12-3 or TRBV12-4 and TRBJ2-3; 10 nucleotides align to TRBD2. The CDR3 length is 16 residues. V shed 2 bases and J 6 bases; nucleotides not matched to a gene: 8. The CDR3 DNA reads TGTGCCAGCAGTTTAATAGCGGGGGGTTCCGGGGATACGCAGTATTTT. Its translation: CASSLIAGGSGDTQYF.

This clonotype has a count of ten or more. The rearrangement joins TRBV12-3 or TRBV12-4 to TRBJ2-7; no clear D gene. Deletions cut 3 bases from V and 7 bases from J, with 13 bases between. CDR3 size: 13 residues. CDR3 amino acids: CASSFHPFVEQYF. The CDR3 nucleotides are TGTGCCAGCAGTTTTCACCCCTTTGTGGAGCAGTACTTC.

In its sample, this clonotype was seen many times. The chain is built from TRBV20-1 and TRBJ2-7, with TRBD1 identical over 10 bases. The CDR3 has 14 amino acids. From germline, CDR1 is DFQATT and CDR2 SNEGSKA (reference sequence). With V trimmed by 5 bases and J by 4 bases, 8 bases remained unmatched. For the CDR3, the DNA is TGCAGTGCTGCCACCCGGGACAGGGGTTACGAGCAGTACTTC. Protein sequence: CSAATRDRGYEQYF.

This clonotype was detected only a few times. This chain connects TRBV5-1 to TRBJ2-7, with D unresolved. The CDR3 has 13 residues. Per the germline V gene, CDR1 is SGHRS and CDR2 is YFSETQ. V was trimmed by 3 bases and J by 7 bases, leaving 14 bases between them. CDR3 in DNA: TGCGCCAGCAGCTCCAAGGGAATGGGTGAGCAGTACTTC. It specifies CASSSKGMGEQYF.

This clonotype showed up many times. The J gene is TRBJ1-1, the V gene TRBV20-1; D ambiguous. The V gene's germline CDR1 is DFQATT and CDR2 SNEGSKA (reference sequence). Deletions cut 6 bases from V and 5 bases from J, with 10 bases between. The CDR3 contains 11 residues. The CDR3 loop reads CSANTGTEAFF. The CDR3 bases are TGCAGTGCGAATACCGGGACTGAAGCTTTCTTT.

There are many counts of this clonotype. J is TRBJ2-2 and V is TRBV12-3 or TRBV12-4; 7 bases fit TRBD2. J was trimmed by 1 base and V by 7 bases; bases with no gene match: 3. CDR3 length: 14 amino acids. The CDR3 coding sequence is TGTGCCAGCACCTCGGGGGGGAACACCGGGGAGCTGTTTTTT. This translates into CASTSGGNTGELFF.

V usage is TRBV28 and J usage is TRBJ2-1; D is possibly TRBD1 (6 bases). V lost 5 bases to trimming and J lost 5 bases, with 16 bases between them. Germline V gene lookup returns CDR1 MDHEN and CDR2 SYDVKM. CDR3 size: 15 residues. This chain's CDR3 is CASSRNRVGDNEQFF. DNA for the CDR3: TGTGCCAGCAGTCGTAACAGGGTTGGGGACAATGAGCAGTTCTTC.

This clonotype was observed many times. This chain joins TRBV4-1 and TRBJ2-1; a weak D match, TRBD2 (5 bases). The V end lost 0 bases, the J end lost 8 bases, and 14 bases lay between the germline ends. The CDR3 length is 15 residues. Germline assignment: CDR1 MGHRA and CDR2 YSYEKL. The CDR3 here is CASSQDRTSRYEQFF. The CDR3 DNA is TGCGCCAGCAGCCAAGATAGAACTAGTAGGTATGAGCAGTTCTTC.

This clonotype showed up many times. The chain joins TRBV5-1 to TRBJ1-6, with D unclear. Germline V gene sequence: CDR1 SGHRS, CDR2 YFSETQ. Trimming stripped 0 bases from V and 5 bases from J, with 6 bases between. The CDR3 totals 14 residues. The CDR3 DNA follows: TGCGCCAGCAGCTTGGTACCAGATAATTCACCCCTCCACTTT. This gives the protein CASSLVPDNSPLHF.

This clonotype appeared many times. The chain uses TRBV6-6 and TRBJ1-2, with D possibly being TRBD1 (6 bases). CDR1 and CDR2 (germline): MNHNY, SVGAGI (reference sequence). CDR3 size: 14 residues. V lost 5 bases and J 0 bases, leaving 10 bases between the germline ends. CDR3 sequence (DNA): TGTGCCAGCAGTCAGGGGACCACTAACTATGGCTACACCTTC. Translating gives CASSQGTTNYGYTF.